One sample yielded the 26 T cell receptor beta chains listed below, sequenced in a study of blood T cell repertoires in COVID-19. Libraries were prepared by immunoSEQ multiplex PCR; TCRdb keeps only in-frame clonotypes and omits some of them. The sample lists about 36,000 clones, around 91% occurring once. Input material: peripheral blood. These receptors came from a man aged 55 to 70 with active or convalescent COVID-19.

The V and J genes are TRBV12-2 and TRBJ2-7; the table's D call TRBD2 went unverified against the DNA. TRBV12-2 is a documented pseudogene. The CDR3 contains 13 residues. The CDR3 region has the DNA TGTGCAAGTCGCTTAAAGTTAGCCCACGAGCAGTACTTC. This encodes CASRLKLAHEQYF.

This clone has only one observation. This sequence joins TRBV5-5 and TRBJ1-5; 8 bases map to TRBD1. Germline-derived CDR1 and CDR2 are SGHKS and YYEKEE (reference sequence). With V trimmed by 0 bases and J by 2 bases, 4 bases remained unmatched. This CDR3 has 16 residues. The CDR3 sequence is CASSLATGDGNQPQHF. DNA for the CDR3: TGTGCCAGCAGCTTGGCGACAGGGGATGGCAATCAGCCCCAGCATTTT. The variable domain in full, completed from reference TRBV5-5 and TRBJ1-5, reads DAGVTQSPTHLIKTRGQQVTLRCSPISGHKSVSWYQQVLGQGPQFIFQYYEKEERGRGNFPDRFSARQFPNYSSELNVNALLLGDSALYLCASSLATGDGNQPQHFGDGTRLSIL.

V and J are TRBV29-1 and TRBJ1-2; a weak D match, TRBD1 (5 bases). CDR1 is SQVTM, CDR2 ANQGSEA, per germline. There are 11 residues in the CDR3. V was shortened by 4 bases and J by 2 bases, with 5 bases between the two germline ends. CDR3 nucleotides: TGCAGCGTTGCAGGGAACTATGGCTACACCTTC. This translates into CSVAGNYGYTF. The full variable domain, rest sourced from reference TRBV29-1 and TRBJ1-2, is SAVISQKPSRDICQRGTSLTIQCQVDSQVTMMFWYRQQPGQSLTLIATANQGSEATYESGFVIDKFPISRPNLTFSTLTVSNMSPEDSSIYLCSVAGNYGYTFGSGTRLTVV.

CDR3 sequence reads: CASLGGYSSYNEQFF. The CDR3 DNA is TGTGCCAGCCTGGGCGGGTACAGCTCCTACAATGAGCAGTTCTTC. The rearrangement links TRBV11-2 to TRBJ2-1; tentative D call: TRBD2 (5 bases). The CDR3 loop spans 15 amino acids. The V end lost 8 bases, the J end lost 0 bases, and 14 bases lay between the germline ends. Germline V CDR1 and CDR2: SGHAT, FQNNGV.

The rearrangement joins TRBV23-1 to TRBJ2-7; a possible D gene is TRBD1 (6 bases). TRBV23-1 counts as an open reading frame of uncertain function. Trimming took 10 bases from V and 2 from J, leaving 24 bases between them. This CDR3 spans 16 amino acids. DNA for the CDR3: TGCGCCATACTGTCGCGGGTTACAGGGTTCCCCTACGAGCAGTACTTC. This gives the protein CAILSRVTGFPYEQYF.

This sequence joins TRBV18 and TRBJ2-7; TRBD2 is a possible D gene (5 bases). CDR1 is KGHSH and CDR2 is LQKENI in the germline V gene. This CDR3 spans 15 amino acids. V was clipped by 3 bases and J by 0 bases, with 12 bases between them. CDR3 nucleotides: TGTGCCAGCTCACCGGCGGCAGGAGGCTCCTACGAGCAGTACTTC. It encodes CASSPAAGGSYEQYF.

This clone was seen just once. The rearrangement uses TRBV28 and TRBJ1-4; TRBD1 is a possible D gene (5 bases). The CDR3 loop spans 15 amino acids. Germline assignment: CDR1 MDHEN and CDR2 SYDVKM. V shed 2 bases and J shed 3 bases, with 10 bases lying between them. CDR3 DNA sequence: TGTGCCAGCAGTTTAGTAGGGGCGCCTAATGAAAAACTGTTTTTT. This translates into CASSLVGAPNEKLFF.

The chain links TRBV6-2 or TRBV6-3 to TRBJ2-1, with TRBD2 matching over 8 bases. The J segment lost 4 bases and the V segment lost 2 bases, leaving 10 bases of the junction unmatched. CDR1 is MNHEY, CDR2 SVGEGT, per germline. CDR3 length: 17 amino acids. The CDR3 is CASSYRSTSGHYNEQFF. The CDR3 bases are TGTGCCAGCAGTTACCGTTCCACTAGCGGCCATTACAATGAGCAGTTCTTC.

The chain couples TRBV10-1 to TRBJ2-3; TRBD2 agrees at 11 bases. Germline values: CDR1 WNHNN, CDR2 SYGVQD (reference sequence). The CDR3 contains 17 residues. Losses at the gene ends were 4 bases for V and 0 bases for J; bases not matched to a gene: 6. CDR3 bases: TGCGCCAGCAGTGCCGGGACTAGCGGAGCTAGCACAGATACGCAGTATTTT. Its translation is CASSAGTSGASTDTQYF.

In its sample, this clone was seen a few times. Distinct nucleotide sequences in the sample also encode this CDR3. The chain carries TRBV2 and TRBJ2-7; 8 bases align to TRBD2. Trimming removed 7 bases from V and 6 bases from J; junction bases left unmatched: 11. The CDR3 length is 14 residues. Germline V gene lookup returns CDR1 SNHLY and CDR2 FYNNEI. The CDR3: CASTLRAGASEQYF. The CDR3 DNA reads as TGTGCCAGCACTTTACGAGCGGGAGCCTCCGAGCAGTACTTC.

The rearrangement uses TRBV29-1 and TRBJ1-1, with D possibly TRBD1 on 6 matching bases. Germline values: CDR1 SQVTM, CDR2 ANQGSEA. There are 11 residues in the CDR3. Between the trimmed V and J ends, which lost 6 bases and 8 bases, there was a span of 13 bases. The CDR3 sequence: CSVITGLEAFF. The CDR3 DNA sequence: TGCAGCGTAATAACAGGGTTAGAAGCTTTCTTT.

The V call is TRBV27, the J call TRBJ1-3; a weak D match, TRBD1 (5 bases). V lost 5 bases and J 0 bases, leaving 17 bases between the germline ends. This CDR3 is built from 17 residues. Germline V lookup: CDR1 MNHEY, CDR2 SMNVEV (reference sequence). The CDR3 region is CASSRIPQALSGNTIYF. The CDR3 DNA reads as TGTGCCAGCAGTCGAATTCCACAGGCTCTCTCTGGAAACACCATATATTTT.

This rearrangement joins TRBV30 to TRBJ2-7; D is ambiguous. CDR3 length equals 12 residues. CDR1 and CDR2 from the germline V gene are GTSNPN and SVGIG (reference sequence). The V gene lost 2 bases and the J gene lost 1 base, with 6 bases spanning the gap. CDR3 in DNA: TGTGCCTGGAGTCACAGTTCCTACGAGCAGTACTTC. This gives the protein CAWSHSSYEQYF.

The chain is built from TRBV5-1 and TRBJ1-5, with 10 bases that match TRBD1. Germline values: CDR1 SGHRS, CDR2 YFSETQ. The CDR3 contains 15 residues. J gave up 3 bases and V 4 bases, and 4 bases lay outside the gene matches. The CDR3 sequence: CASSLGTGANQPQHF. CDR3 DNA sequence: TGCGCCAGCAGCCTCGGGACAGGGGCCAATCAGCCCCAGCATTTT.

V and J are TRBV28 and TRBJ2-1; 7 bases line up with TRBD2. Germline values: CDR1 MDHEN, CDR2 SYDVKM. V was pared by 3 bases and J by 8 bases, with 7 bases of the junction left unmatched. The CDR3 runs 14 residues. The CDR3: CASSLGLWGDEQFF. As DNA, the CDR3 is TGTGCCAGCAGTTTGGGACTATGGGGCGATGAGCAGTTCTTC.

The CDR3 sequence is CASSHATAFSTQYF. CDR3 DNA: TGTGCCAGCAGCCATGCCACCGCGTTTAGTACGCAGTATTTT. This chain links TRBV5-4 with TRBJ2-3; D gene ambiguous. Trimming removed 4 bases at V and 8 bases at J, with 17 bases between. The CDR3 has 14 amino acids. Germline-derived CDR1 and CDR2 are SGHNT and YYREEE (reference sequence).

The rearrangement links TRBV19 to TRBJ1-4; 10 positions match TRBD1. Trimming took 3 bases from V and 8 from J; bases not matched to a gene: 3. The length of the CDR3 is 14 residues. Germline CDR1 LNHDA, CDR2 SQIVND (reference sequence). CDR3 loop: CASSIGTGVEKLFF. As DNA, the CDR3 is TGTGCCAGTAGTATTGGGACAGGGGTAGAAAAACTGTTTTTT.

The CDR3 region is CASSDEGGETQYF. The CDR3 region has the DNA TGTGCCAGCAGTGATGAGGGGGGGGAGACCCAGTACTTC. The gene calls are TRBV27 and TRBJ2-5; possibly TRBD2 for D (7 bases). V lost 5 bases to trimming and J lost 5 bases, with 12 bases between them. Germline V gene lookup returns CDR1 MNHEY and CDR2 SMNVEV (reference sequence). The CDR3 sequence is 13 residues long.

A single count supports this clone. V is TRBV15 and J is TRBJ2-7, with a possible D match to TRBD2 (7 bases). The CDR3 runs 16 residues. Trimming took 1 base from V and 5 from J, leaving 18 bases between them. Germline assignment: CDR1 LNHNV and CDR2 YYDKDF (reference sequence). The CDR3 protein is CATSRGGSARGHEQYF. In DNA form, the CDR3 reads TGTGCCACCAGCAGAGGCGGGAGTGCCAGGGGCCACGAGCAGTACTTC.

The CDR3 loop reads CASSRALSSGEKLFF. CDR3 DNA: TGCGCCAGCAGCAGGGCGCTATCATCGGGAGAAAAACTGTTTTTT. This chain uses TRBV5-1 with TRBJ1-4; no definite D call. The CDR3 has 15 amino acids. The ends were cut back, 4 bases at V and 8 bases at J, with 18 bases in the middle. Germline V gene data show CDR1 as SGHRS and CDR2 as YFSETQ.

The rearrangement links TRBV7-9 to TRBJ2-7; 9 bases fit TRBD1. The junction had 6 bases not matched to a gene; V was cut back by 1 base and J by 5 bases. This CDR3 contains 15 residues. The germline V gene has CDR1 SEHNR and CDR2 FQNEAQ (reference sequence). The CDR3 nucleotides read TGTGCCAGCAGCTTAGGACAGGGGGTGGTGGACGAGCAGTACTTC. The encoded protein is CASSLGQGVVDEQYF. Full variable domain (remainder filled in from reference TRBV7-9 and TRBJ2-7): DTGVSQNPRHKITKRGQNVTFRCDPISEHNRLYWYRQTLGQGPEFLTYFQNEAQLEKSRLLSDRFSAERPKGSFSTLEIQRTEQGDSAMYLCASSLGQGVVDEQYFGPGTRLTVT.

This chain's CDR3 is CASSEASGTYEQYF. The CDR3, as DNA: TGTGCCAGCAGCGAGGCTAGCGGCACCTACGAGCAGTACTTC. This sequence joins TRBV11-2 and TRBJ2-7, with 7 bases matching TRBD2. Germline lookup yields CDR1 SGHAT and CDR2 FQNNGV. The CDR3 totals 14 residues. V lost 5 bases and J lost 2; bases outside the gene matches: 6.

The V and J genes are TRBV20-1 and TRBJ2-7, with D uncertain. The CDR3 has 11 amino acids. Trimming left V 4 bases short and J 6 bases short, with 10 bases between. Germline V lookup: CDR1 DFQATT, CDR2 SNEGSKA (reference sequence). CDR3 loop: CSAIGSGEQYF. CDR3 bases: TGCAGTGCTATTGGGTCAGGCGAGCAGTACTTC.

The rearrangement joins TRBV7-2 to TRBJ1-3; 9 bases agree with TRBD1. The CDR3 sequence is 15 residues long. Germline lookup yields CDR1 SGHTA and CDR2 FQGNSA. Germline trimming cut 6 bases from V and 4 bases from J; bases unmatched to any gene: 7. The CDR3 DNA sequence: TGTGCCAGCAGTCGAGTTACAGGGGGCGGAAACACCATATATTTT. Protein sequence: CASSRVTGGGNTIYF.

The genes are TRBV28 and TRBJ2-3, with TRBD2 as a possible D gene (5 bases). V gave up 7 bases and J gave up 2 bases, with 10 bases separating them. The CDR3 is 13 amino acids. CDR1 is MDHEN, CDR2 SYDVKM, per germline. The CDR3 nucleotides are TGTGCCAGCACCCGGGGTGCCACAGATACGCAGTATTTT. The encoded protein is CASTRGATDTQYF.

This rearrangement joins TRBV29-1 to TRBJ2-1, with 8 bases that match TRBD2. The trim removed 4 bases at V and 10 bases at J, leaving 15 bases unmatched. The CDR3 loop spans 15 amino acids. Germline V lookup: CDR1 SQVTM, CDR2 ANQGSEA. CDR3 sequence: CSVALRLALPREQFF. CDR3 sequence (DNA): TGCAGCGTTGCCCTTCGACTAGCGCTCCCCAGGGAGCAGTTCTTC.